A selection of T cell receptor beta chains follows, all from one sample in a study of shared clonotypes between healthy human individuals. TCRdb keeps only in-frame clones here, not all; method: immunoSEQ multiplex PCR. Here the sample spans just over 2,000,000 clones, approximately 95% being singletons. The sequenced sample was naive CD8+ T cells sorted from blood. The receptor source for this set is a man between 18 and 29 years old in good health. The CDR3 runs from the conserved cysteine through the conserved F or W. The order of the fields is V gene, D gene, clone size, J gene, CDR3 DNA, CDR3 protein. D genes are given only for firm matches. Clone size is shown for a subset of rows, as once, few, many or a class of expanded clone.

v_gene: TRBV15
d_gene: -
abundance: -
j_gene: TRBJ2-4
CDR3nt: TGTGCCACCAGCAGAGGTCTCCTGGGGGACATTCAGTACTTC
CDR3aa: CATSRGLLGDIQYF

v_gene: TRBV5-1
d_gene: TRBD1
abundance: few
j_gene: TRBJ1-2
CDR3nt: TGCGCCAGCAGCTTGGAAGGACAGGGAGGCTATGGCTACACCTTC
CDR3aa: CASSLEGQGGYGYTF

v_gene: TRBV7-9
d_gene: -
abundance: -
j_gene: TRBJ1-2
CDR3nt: TGTGCCAGCAGCTTAGGGCCGTCCCTCGGTGGCTACACCTTC
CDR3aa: CASSLGPSLGGYTF

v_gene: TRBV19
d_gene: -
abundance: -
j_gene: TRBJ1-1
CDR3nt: TGTGCCACCGTAATACAGGGTATGAACACTGAAGCTTTCTTT
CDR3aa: CATVIQGMNTEAFF

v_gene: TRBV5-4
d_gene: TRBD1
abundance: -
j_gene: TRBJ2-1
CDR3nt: TGTGCCAGCAGCTTGGCTGGACAGGGAGACTATGAGCAGTTCTTC
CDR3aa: CASSLAGQGDYEQFF

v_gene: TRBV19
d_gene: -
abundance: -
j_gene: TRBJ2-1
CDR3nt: TGTGCCAGTAGTATAACGGACAGTGCAGAGCAGTTCTTC
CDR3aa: CASSITDSAEQFF

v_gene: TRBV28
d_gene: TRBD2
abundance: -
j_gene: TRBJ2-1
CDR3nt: TGTGCCAGCAGTCTAGCGGGGGGGCTCAATGAGCAGTTCTTC
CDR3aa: CASSLAGGLNEQFF

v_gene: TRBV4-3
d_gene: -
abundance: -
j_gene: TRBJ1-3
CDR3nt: TGCGCCAGCAGCCAAGACGTTAACTTACTACTCTCTGGAAACACCATATATTTT
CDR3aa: CASSQDVNLLLSGNTIYF

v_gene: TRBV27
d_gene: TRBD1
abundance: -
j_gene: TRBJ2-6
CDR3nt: TGTGCCAGCAGTCCCCGGACAGGGGACGGGGCCAACGTCCTGACTTTC
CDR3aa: CASSPRTGDGANVLTF

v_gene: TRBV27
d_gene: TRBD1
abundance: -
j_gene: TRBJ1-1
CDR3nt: TGTGCCAGCAGTCGGACAGGGACGGACACTGAAGCTTTCTTT
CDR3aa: CASSRTGTDTEAFF

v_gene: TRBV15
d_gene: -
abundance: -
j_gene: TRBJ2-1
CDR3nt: TGTGCCACCAGCAAGGGGACTTACAATGAGCAGTTCTTC
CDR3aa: CATSKGTYNEQFF